A selection of T cell receptor beta chains follows, all from one sample in a study of blood T cell repertoires in COVID-19. The protocol was immunoSEQ multiplex PCR, while the TCRdb copy is restricted to in-frame clones and leaves out a portion. The sample lists about 360,000 clones, around 88% seen once, with roughly 7.2% in the top ten. The sequenced sample consisted of peripheral blood. Receptors originate from a woman in her sixties with COVID-19, enrolled during active disease. The CDR3 runs from the conserved cysteine through the conserved F or W. A D gene is named only where the DNA matches it firmly.

j_call: TRBJ1-2; v_call: TRBV7-6; d_call: TRBD1; cdr3_aa: CASSRFPGQGYGYTF; cdr3_nt: TGTGCCAGCAGCCGCTTCCCGGGACAGGGCTATGGCTACACCTTC
j_call: TRBJ2-7; v_call: TRBV14; d_call: .; cdr3_aa: CASSPQGVPSYEQYF; cdr3_nt: TGTGCCAGCAGCCCGCAGGGTGTCCCTTCCTACGAGCAGTACTTC
j_call: TRBJ1-6; v_call: TRBV7-8; d_call: TRBD1; cdr3_aa: CASSLKRTGYNSPLHF; cdr3_nt: TGTGCCAGCAGCTTAAAACGGACAGGGTACAATTCACCCCTCCACTTT
j_call: TRBJ1-2; v_call: TRBV6-5; d_call: .; cdr3_aa: CASRGGRNGYTF; cdr3_nt: TGTGCCAGCAGGGGGGGGAGAAATGGCTACACCTTC
j_call: TRBJ2-7; v_call: TRBV2; d_call: TRBD1; cdr3_aa: CASSEVTGDRGGEQYF; cdr3_nt: TGTGCCAGCAGTGAAGTCACAGGGGACAGGGGAGGAGAGCAGTACTTC
j_call: TRBJ1-2; v_call: TRBV12-3/TRBV12-4; d_call: .; cdr3_aa: CASTTVGAGYTF; cdr3_nt: TGTGCCAGCACCACCGTAGGGGCAGGCTACACCTTC
j_call: TRBJ1-2; v_call: TRBV15; d_call: .; cdr3_aa: CATSMEIINYGYTF; cdr3_nt: TGTGCCACCAGCATGGAGATAATTAACTATGGCTACACCTTC
j_call: TRBJ1-2; v_call: TRBV7-9; d_call: TRBD1; cdr3_aa: CASSPRDRGPYGYTF; cdr3_nt: TGTGCCAGCAGCCCACGGGACAGGGGGCCGTATGGCTACACCTTC
j_call: TRBJ1-1; v_call: TRBV3-1/TRBV3-2; d_call: TRBD1; cdr3_aa: CASSRSGQGAYTEAFF; cdr3_nt: TGTGCCAGCAGCCGATCCGGACAGGGGGCATACACTGAAGCTTTCTTT
j_call: TRBJ1-1; v_call: TRBV18; d_call: TRBD1; cdr3_aa: CASSLTGVGDTEAFF; cdr3_nt: TGTGCCAGCTCACTCACAGGGGTTGGGGACACTGAAGCTTTCTTT